This T cell receptor beta chain was observed in a study of OX40 agonist ivuxolimab in advanced cancers. On the study more broadly: Every 2 weeks, patients received ivuxolimab intravenously, dosed at 0.01 to 10 mg/kg. General study points: Researchers did not determine the expanded peripheral T cells' antigen specificity. Clonal expansion by week 6 occurred in CD4+ and CD8+ blood T cells (at 0.1 to 3.0 mg/kg).

After removal of 6 bases from V and 4 bases from J, the junction contained 12 bases not matched to a gene. CDR3 length: 15 residues. CDR1 and CDR2 from the germline V gene are LNHDA and SQIVND (reference sequence). Systemic immunosuppression or a history of autoimmune disease excluded patients. As regards this clone: Its specificity is not known.

TCRdb's copy holds only in-frame clones and misses some; the assay was immunoSEQ multiplex PCR. The sample lists about 95,000 clones; 89% were seen once. The chain uses TRBV19 and TRBJ2-7; 7 bases align to TRBD1. The sample here was CD4+ or CD8+ T cells sorted from blood, taken in a trial of the OX40 agonist ivuxolimab. The receptor's source is an adult with an advanced solid tumor such as melanoma, head and neck, liver or kidney cancer. The CDR3 region is CASRYEGTADYEQYF. The CDR3 DNA sequence: TGTGCCAGTAGATACGAAGGGACAGCAGATTACGAGCAGTACTTC.